These 9 T cell receptor beta chains came from one sample sequenced in a study of T cell changes during pregnancy in multiple sclerosis (dated by TCRdb to between 2018 and 2020). Libraries were constructed by the immunoSEQ multiplex PCR assay. TCRdb mirrors the immuneACCESS table, restricted to in-frame sequences. Some clones are absent from its copies; in checked studies, under half trace to an unresolved V gene, and the reason for the others is unknown. The sample table shows more than 70,000 clones, and approximately 90% are seen once. The top ten clonotypes cover 0.95% of the sample. This specimen was peripheral blood, taken before pregnancy. Every receptor here comes from a female donor with multiple sclerosis, enrolled in a pregnancy study.

The rearrangement joins TRBV19 to TRBJ1-1, with D perhaps matching TRBD1 (6 bases). CDR1 LNHDA and CDR2 SQIVND come from the germline V gene (reference sequence). V was shortened by 3 bases and J by 5 bases, with 19 bases between the two germline ends. The length of the CDR3 is 16 residues. This CDR3 reads CASSIWTAKPDTEAFF. The CDR3 nucleotides read TGTGCCAGTAGTATTTGGACAGCGAAACCGGATACTGAAGCTTTCTTT.

This chain connects TRBV9 to TRBJ2-7; 8 positions match TRBD2. The V and J ends lost 0 bases and 2 bases, in that order; junction bases with no gene match: 4. Germline values: CDR1 SGDLS, CDR2 YYNGEE. The CDR3 consists of 15 residues. The CDR3 DNA sequence: TGTGCCAGCAGCGTAGGTAGCGGGGCAGCCTACGAGCAGTACTTC. It encodes CASSVGSGAAYEQYF.

This chain connects TRBV29-1 to TRBJ2-3; 9 positions agree with TRBD2. The CDR3 spans 16 residues. Germline trimming cut 7 bases from V and 2 bases from J; bases unmatched to any gene: 13. CDR1 and CDR2 (germline): SQVTM, ANQGSEA. CDR3 sequence (DNA): TGCAGCGGATCGGGACTAGCCCAGATAAACACAGATACGCAGTATTTT. Its translation: CSGSGLAQINTDTQYF.

This clone showed up just once. The gene calls are TRBV2 and TRBJ1-5, with 7 bases matching TRBD1. Losses at the gene ends were 6 bases for V and 2 bases for J; bases not matched to a gene: 7. Per the germline V gene, CDR1 is SNHLY and CDR2 is FYNNEI. This CDR3 has 15 amino acids. The CDR3: CASRTGEGGNQPQHF. The CDR3 DNA reads as TGTGCCAGCAGAACAGGGGAAGGGGGCAATCAGCCCCAGCATTTT.

The chain combines TRBV7-2 with TRBJ2-3; TRBD2 aligns across 10 bases. Trimming removed 5 bases from V and 7 bases from J; junction bases left unmatched: 3. The CDR3 runs to 13 residues. Looked up from germline, CDR1 is SGHTA and CDR2 is FQGNSA. CDR3 in DNA: TGTGCCAGCAGCCGGACTAGCGGCCATACGCAGTATTTT. It specifies CASSRTSGHTQYF.

The CDR3 sequence: CASSPRGGGFNEQFF. The CDR3 nucleotides read TGTGCCAGCAGTCCGCGGGGGGGCGGTTTCAATGAGCAGTTCTTC. The rearrangement links TRBV27 to TRBJ2-1, with TRBD2 matching 9 bases. The CDR3 runs 15 residues. V was pared by 5 bases and J by 6 bases, with 8 bases of the junction left unmatched. Germline assignment: CDR1 MNHEY and CDR2 SMNVEV (reference sequence).

This chain joins TRBV4-1 and TRBJ1-6, with 7 bases identical to TRBD1. Looked up from germline, CDR1 is MGHRA and CDR2 is YSYEKL. This CDR3 has 21 residues. After removal of 1 base from V and 9 bases from J, the junction contained 24 bases not matched to a gene. The CDR3 DNA reads TGCGCCAGCAGCCAAGTGGGGGGTGGGCAGGGGGTTCTTGGTCGACGTTCACCCCTCCACTTT. It yields the protein CASSQVGGGQGVLGRRSPLHF.

This chain uses TRBV11-1 with TRBJ1-2; a possible D gene is TRBD1 (6 bases). The CDR3 spans 15 residues. V was trimmed by 5 bases and J by 0 bases, leaving 13 bases between them. In germline, CDR1 is SGHAT, CDR2 FQDESV (reference sequence). The CDR3 loop reads CASSPRQAPNYGYTF. In nucleotides, the CDR3 is TGTGCCAGCAGCCCAAGACAGGCCCCTAACTATGGCTACACCTTC.

The CDR3 spells CASSQAGGAGNSPLHF. Here the CDR3 DNA reads TGCGCCAGCAGCCAGGCTGGGGGGGCCGGGAATTCACCCCTCCACTTT. V gene TRBV4-1 combines with J gene TRBJ1-6; D may be TRBD1 (6 bases). There are 16 residues in the CDR3. Germline-derived CDR1 and CDR2 are MGHRA and YSYEKL. Trimming removed 3 bases at V and 7 bases at J, with 16 bases between.